The text below deals with one TCR beta chain. At the survey level, the v3.0 immunoSEQ assay was run. What sequencing targeted per sample was roughly 40,000-50,000 T-cell genomes. Assay used: immunoSEQ multiplex PCR; TCRdb lists only in-frame clones, some missing. The data contain 20,000 to 25,000 clones, just over 85% of them seen just once; the ten biggest clones take up roughly 15%. The data were taken from a study of long-term antiretroviral therapy in people with HIV. In the study overall: There is a gap of about a decade between the earliest samples and the later 2015 immediate-ART recommendation.

The CDR3 is 12 residues long. The V gene lost 2 bases and the J gene lost 5 bases, with 6 bases spanning the gap. CDR1 is MDHEN, CDR2 SYDVKM, per germline. The rearrangement links TRBV28 to TRBJ1-1; D is unresolved. Sample: unsorted PBMCs, taken 1.2 years after starting antiretroviral therapy. The receptor's source is a man aged 50 or older with HIV. This chain's CDR3 is CASSLLETEAFF. CDR3 bases: TGTGCCAGCAGTTTACTAGAAACTGAAGCTTTCTTT.